This T cell receptor (beta chain) was observed in a study of PD-L1 blockade in urothelial cancer. About the research overall: Prior regimens of chemotherapy numbered 0 to 3 per patient. At 6 weeks and at 3 weeks (second dose) after treatment start, blood was analyzed.

Germline-derived CDR1 and CDR2 are SGHTA and FQGNSA. This CDR3 has 13 residues. The ends were cut back, 1 base at V and 10 bases at J, with 12 bases in the middle. Spiked synthetic TCR analogs estimated absolute template abundance per PCR. Produced via immunoSEQ multiplex PCR; TCRdb's table is partial and in-frame only. There are some 87,000 clones in the sample; around 86% occur only once, and 2% to 2.5% lies in the top ten. The time point is: pretreatment peripheral blood. The origin of this receptor is a man between 60 and 75 years old with urothelial cancer. Material: PBMCs, obtained around atezolizumab (anti-PD-L1) treatment. V usage is TRBV7-2 and J usage is TRBJ2-3; a possible D gene is TRBD2 (6 bases). DNA of the CDR3: TGTGCCAGCAGCTTAGGACTAGGTCGGGCGCAGTATTTT. Translation: CASSLGLGRAQYF.